This T cell receptor (beta chain) was sequenced for a study of OX40 agonist ivuxolimab in advanced cancers. In the study overall: Ivuxolimab doses were 0.01, 0.1, 0.3, 1.5, 3 or 10 mg/kg every 2 weeks. Dose-escalation cases comprised hepatocellular carcinoma, melanoma, renal cell or head and neck cancer. Study outcomes and limitations: The antigens recognized by the expanded peripheral T cells, that is their antigen specificity, were not determined.

Note on this clone: The target antigen is unknown.

This CDR3 is 17 amino acids long. V dropped 3 bases and J dropped 3; count of bases not matched to a gene: 10. In germline, CDR1 is MNHNS, CDR2 SASEGT. Patients with a history of autoimmune disease or on systemic immunosuppression were excluded. The table came from immunoSEQ multiplex PCR; TCRdb's copy has only in-frame clones and leaves some out. The repertoire holds roughly 48,000 clones, with 70% to 90% as singletons. The rearrangement uses TRBV6-1 and TRBJ1-5; 8 bases are a match to TRBD1. This sequence originates from an adult with an advanced solid tumor such as melanoma, head and neck, liver or kidney cancer. The sequenced sample was CD4+ or CD8+ T cells sorted from blood, obtained in a trial of the OX40 agonist ivuxolimab. For the CDR3, the DNA is TGTGCCAGCAGTGAGAGTAAGACAGGGGTTCTCAATCAGCCCCAGCATTTT. It codes for CASSESKTGVLNQPQHF.